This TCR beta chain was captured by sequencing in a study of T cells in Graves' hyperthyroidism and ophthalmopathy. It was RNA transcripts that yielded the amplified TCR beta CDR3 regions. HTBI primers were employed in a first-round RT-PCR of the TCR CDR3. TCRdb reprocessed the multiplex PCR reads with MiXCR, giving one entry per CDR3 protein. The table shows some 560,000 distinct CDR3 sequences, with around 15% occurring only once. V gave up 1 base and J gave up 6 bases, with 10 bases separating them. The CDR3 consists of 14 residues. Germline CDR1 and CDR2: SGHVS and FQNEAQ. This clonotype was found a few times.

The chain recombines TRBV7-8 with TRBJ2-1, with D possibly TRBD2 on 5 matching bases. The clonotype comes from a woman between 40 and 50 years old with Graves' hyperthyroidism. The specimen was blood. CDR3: CASSLVESGNEQFF. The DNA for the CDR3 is TGTGCCAGCAGCTTAGTTGAGAGCGGCAATGAGCAGTTCTTC.